This TCR beta chain comes out of a study of blood T cell repertoires in COVID-19. Study information: Whether acute or convalescent, the COVID-19 samples came from the United States, Italy and Spain. In each case, the material was cDNA or gDNA derived from T cells, B-cell-depleted T cells, or PBMCs.

In the authors' methods: Estimation of nucleated cell counts was performed using reference gene primer amplification. Some clones are missing from TCRdb's copy, which holds only in-frame ones; the method was immunoSEQ multiplex PCR. The V and J calls and clone size are taken from that table; D and trimming were inferred from the DNA. The top ten clones hold around 4.5% of a sample with 70,000 to 80,000 clones, 80% to 95% of them seen once. Germline V gene lookup returns CDR1 ENHRY and CDR2 SYGVKD. Trimming removed 8 bases at V and 3 bases at J, with 11 bases between. This CDR3 spans 13 amino acids. The V call is TRBV10-3, the J call TRBJ1-3, with D tentatively TRBD1 (5 bases). Sequencing used peripheral blood. The sequence came from a woman between 55 and 75 years old with active COVID-19. The CDR3 loop is CAIGQGGGNTIYF. CDR3 sequence (DNA): TGTGCCATCGGCCAGGGAGGTGGAAACACCATATATTTT.